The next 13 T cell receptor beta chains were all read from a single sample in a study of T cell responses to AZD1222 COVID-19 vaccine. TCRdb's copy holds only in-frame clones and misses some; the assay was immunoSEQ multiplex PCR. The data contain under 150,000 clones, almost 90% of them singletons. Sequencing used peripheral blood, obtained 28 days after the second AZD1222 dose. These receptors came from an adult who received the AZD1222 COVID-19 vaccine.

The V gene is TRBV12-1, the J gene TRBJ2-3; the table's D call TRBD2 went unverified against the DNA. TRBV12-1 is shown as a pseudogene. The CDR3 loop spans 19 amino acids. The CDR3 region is CASSLTGLGTSGITDTQYF. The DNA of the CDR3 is TGTGCCAGCAGCTTGACCGGGCTCGGGACTAGCGGGATCACAGATACGCAGTATTTT.

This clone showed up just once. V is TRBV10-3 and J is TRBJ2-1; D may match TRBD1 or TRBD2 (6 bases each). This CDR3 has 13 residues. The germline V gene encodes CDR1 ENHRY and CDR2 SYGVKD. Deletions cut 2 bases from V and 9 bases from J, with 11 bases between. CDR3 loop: CAISERGVAEQFF. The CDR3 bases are TGTGCCATCAGTGAGAGGGGGGTGGCTGAGCAGTTCTTC.

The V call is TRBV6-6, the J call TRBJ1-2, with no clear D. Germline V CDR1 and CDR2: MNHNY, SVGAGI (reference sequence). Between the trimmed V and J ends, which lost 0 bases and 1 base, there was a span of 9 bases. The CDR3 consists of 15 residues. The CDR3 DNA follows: TGTGCCAGCAGTTACTCGAGCGACGATAACTATGGCTACACCTTC. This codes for CASSYSSDDNYGYTF.

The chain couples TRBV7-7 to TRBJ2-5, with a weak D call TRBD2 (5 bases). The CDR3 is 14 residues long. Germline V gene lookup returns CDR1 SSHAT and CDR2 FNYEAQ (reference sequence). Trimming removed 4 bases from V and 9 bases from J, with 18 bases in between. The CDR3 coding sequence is TGTGCCAGCAGCTCAACCCCGGGATCCCACGCCCAGTACTTC. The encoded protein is CASSSTPGSHAQYF. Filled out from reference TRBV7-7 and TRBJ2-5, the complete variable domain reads GAGVSQSPRYKVTKRGQDVTLRCDPISSHATLYWYQQALGQGPEFLTYFNYEAQPDKSGLPSDRFSAERPEGSISTLTIQRTEQRDSAMYRCASSSTPGSHAQYFGPGTRLLVL.

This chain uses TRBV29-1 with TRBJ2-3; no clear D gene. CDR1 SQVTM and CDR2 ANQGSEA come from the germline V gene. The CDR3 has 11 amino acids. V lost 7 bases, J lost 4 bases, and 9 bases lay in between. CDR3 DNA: TGCAGCGCAACCTACTCAGATACGCAGTATTTT. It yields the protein CSATYSDTQYF.

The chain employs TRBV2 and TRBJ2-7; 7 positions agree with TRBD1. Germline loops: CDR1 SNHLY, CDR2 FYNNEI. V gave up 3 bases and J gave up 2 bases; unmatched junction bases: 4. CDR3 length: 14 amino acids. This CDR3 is CASSDLGGPYEQYV. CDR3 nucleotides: TGTGCCAGCAGTGATCTAGGGGGCCCCTACGAGCAGTACGTC.

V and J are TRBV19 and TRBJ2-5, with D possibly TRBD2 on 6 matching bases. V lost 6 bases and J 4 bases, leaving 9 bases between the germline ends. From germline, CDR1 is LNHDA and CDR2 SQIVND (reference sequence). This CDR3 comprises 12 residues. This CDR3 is CASREEGETQYF. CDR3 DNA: TGTGCCAGTAGGGAGGAGGGAGAGACCCAGTACTTC.

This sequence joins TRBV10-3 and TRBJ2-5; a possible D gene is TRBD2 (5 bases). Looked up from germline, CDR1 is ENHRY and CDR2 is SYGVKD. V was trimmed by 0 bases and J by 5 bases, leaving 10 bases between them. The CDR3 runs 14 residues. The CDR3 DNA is TGTGCCATCAGTGAGTCCCCGGGATGGGAGACCCAGTACTTC. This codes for CAISESPGWETQYF.

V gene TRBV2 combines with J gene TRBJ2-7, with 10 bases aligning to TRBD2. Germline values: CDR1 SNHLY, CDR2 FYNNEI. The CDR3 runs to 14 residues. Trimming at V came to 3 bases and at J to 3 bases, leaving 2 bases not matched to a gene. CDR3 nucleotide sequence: TGTGCCAGCAGTGATCCTAGCGGGGGCTACGAGCAGTACGTC. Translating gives CASSDPSGGYEQYV.

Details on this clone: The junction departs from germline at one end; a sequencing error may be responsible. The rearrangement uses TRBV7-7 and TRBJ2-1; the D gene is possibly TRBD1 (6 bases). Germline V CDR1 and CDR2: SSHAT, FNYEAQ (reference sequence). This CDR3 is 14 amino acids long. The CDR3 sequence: CASSQTARGNEQFF. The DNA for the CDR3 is TGTGCTAGCAGCCAGACCGCCAGGGGAAATGAGCAGTTCTTC. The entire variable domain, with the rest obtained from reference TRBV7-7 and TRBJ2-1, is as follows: GAGVSQSPRYKVTKRGQDVTLRCDPISSHATLYWYQQALGQGPEFLTYFNYEAQPDKSGLPSDRFSAERPEGSISTLTIQRTEQRDSAMYRCASSQTARGNEQFFGPGTRLTVL.

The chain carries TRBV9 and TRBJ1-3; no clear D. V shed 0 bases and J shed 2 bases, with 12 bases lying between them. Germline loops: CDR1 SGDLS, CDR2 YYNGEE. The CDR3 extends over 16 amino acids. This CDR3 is CASSVGLSSAGNTIYF. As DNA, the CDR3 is TGTGCCAGCAGCGTAGGACTATCTAGCGCTGGAAACACCATATATTTT.

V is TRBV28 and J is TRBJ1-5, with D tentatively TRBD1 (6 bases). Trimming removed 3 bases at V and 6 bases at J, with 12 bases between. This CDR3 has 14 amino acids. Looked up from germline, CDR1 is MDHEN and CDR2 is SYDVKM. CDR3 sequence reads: CASSFGGGSQPQHF. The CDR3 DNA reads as TGTGCCAGCAGTTTTGGGGGGGGCTCTCAGCCCCAGCATTTT.

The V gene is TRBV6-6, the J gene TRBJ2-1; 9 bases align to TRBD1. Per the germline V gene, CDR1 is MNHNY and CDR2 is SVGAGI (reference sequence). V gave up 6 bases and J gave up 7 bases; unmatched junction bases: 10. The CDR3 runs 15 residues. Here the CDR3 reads CASSPGQGRQNEQFF. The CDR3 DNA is TGTGCCAGCAGCCCCGGACAGGGGAGGCAGAATGAGCAGTTCTTC.